The rows below give T cell receptor beta chains drawn from one sample of a study of breast tumors, draining lymph nodes, adjacent tissues. TCRdb reprocessed the multiplex PCR reads via MiXCR and lists one record per CDR3 protein. The sample holds a few hundred thousand distinct CDR3 sequences, under 40% seen once. Source material: axillary lymph node tissue. The receptors come from a female donor with breast cancer. Some clones in this sample may be carry-over from other donors' samples. Both conserved end residues are trimmed from each CDR3.

V gene	J gene	CDR3 protein
TRBV7-8	TRBJ1-4	ASSVLGEKLF
TRBV4-3	TRBJ1-5	ASSRGTGFHQPQH
TRBV7-9	TRBJ1-1	ASSLDLQGPSEVAF
TRBV7-2	TRBJ2-2	ASGARTRVSGELF
TRBV5-1	TRBJ2-3	ASSWGLAEDTQY
TRBV6-1	TRBJ1-3	ASSQPGQRVRNTIY
TRBV20-1	TRBJ2-5	SAPGLAGGQGGTQY
TRBV2	TRBJ1-1	ASSESTVPNTEAF
TRBV19	TRBJ2-7	ASRPGQGANEQY
TRBV5-1	TRBJ2-1	ASSRWVAGSNEQF